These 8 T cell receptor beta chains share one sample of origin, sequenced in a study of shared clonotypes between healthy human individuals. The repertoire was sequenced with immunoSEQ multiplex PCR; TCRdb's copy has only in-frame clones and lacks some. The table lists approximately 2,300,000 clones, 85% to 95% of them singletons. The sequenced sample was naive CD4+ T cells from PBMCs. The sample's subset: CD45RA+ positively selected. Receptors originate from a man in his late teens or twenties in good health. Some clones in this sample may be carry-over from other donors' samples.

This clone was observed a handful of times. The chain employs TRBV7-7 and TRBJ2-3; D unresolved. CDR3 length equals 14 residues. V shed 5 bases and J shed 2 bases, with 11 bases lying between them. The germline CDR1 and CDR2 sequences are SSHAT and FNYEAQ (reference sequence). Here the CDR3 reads CASSPIGPTDTQYF. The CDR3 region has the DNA TGTGCCAGCAGCCCAATCGGCCCCACAGATACGCAGTATTTT.

The CDR3 spells CASSSGSRGYVETQYF. As DNA, the CDR3 is TGCGCCAGCAGCTCCGGATCCAGGGGGTATGTGGAGACCCAGTACTTC. V usage is TRBV5-1 and J usage is TRBJ2-5, with 7 bases matching TRBD1. The CDR3 consists of 16 residues. CDR1 SGHRS and CDR2 YFSETQ come from the germline V gene. After removal of 3 bases from V and 5 bases from J, the junction contained 13 bases not matched to a gene.

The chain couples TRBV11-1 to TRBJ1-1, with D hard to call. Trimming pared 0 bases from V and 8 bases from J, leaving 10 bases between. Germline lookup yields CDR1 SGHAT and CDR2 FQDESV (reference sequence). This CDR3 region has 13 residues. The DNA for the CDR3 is TGTGCCAGCAGCTTAGCTGAACACTGGGAAGCTTTCTTT. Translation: CASSLAEHWEAFF.

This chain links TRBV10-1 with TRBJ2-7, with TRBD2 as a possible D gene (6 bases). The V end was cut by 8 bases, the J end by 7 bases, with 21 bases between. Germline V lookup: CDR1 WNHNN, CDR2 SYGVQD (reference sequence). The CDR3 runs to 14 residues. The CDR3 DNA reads TGCGCCAGCTCAAGAGTTGCGGGGCGAGGGGAGCAGTACTTC. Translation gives CASSRVAGRGEQYF.

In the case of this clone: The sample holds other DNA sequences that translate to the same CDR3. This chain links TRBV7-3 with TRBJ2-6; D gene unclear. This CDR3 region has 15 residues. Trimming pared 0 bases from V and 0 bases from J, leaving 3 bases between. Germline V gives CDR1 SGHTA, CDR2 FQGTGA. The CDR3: CASSLTRSGANVLTF. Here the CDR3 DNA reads TGTGCCAGCAGCTTAACGCGCTCTGGGGCCAACGTCCTGACTTTC.

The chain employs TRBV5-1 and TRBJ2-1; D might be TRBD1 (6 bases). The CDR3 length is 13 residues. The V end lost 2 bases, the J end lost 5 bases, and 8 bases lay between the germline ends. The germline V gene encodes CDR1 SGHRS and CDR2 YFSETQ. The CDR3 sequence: CASSFQGNNEQFF. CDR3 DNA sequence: TGCGCCAGCAGCTTCCAGGGGAACAATGAGCAGTTCTTC. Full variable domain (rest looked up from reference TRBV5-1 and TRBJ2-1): KAGVTQTPRYLIKTRGQQVTLSCSPISGHRSVSWYQQTPGQGLQFLFEYFSETQRNKGNFPGRFSGRQFSNSRSEMNVSTLELGDSALYLCASSFQGNNEQFFGPGTRLTVL.

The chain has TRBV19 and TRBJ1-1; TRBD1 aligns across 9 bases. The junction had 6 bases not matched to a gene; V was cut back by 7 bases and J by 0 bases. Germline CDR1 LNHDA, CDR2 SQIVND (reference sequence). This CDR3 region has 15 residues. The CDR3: CASTDRGWVNTEAFF. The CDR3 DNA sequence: TGTGCCAGTACCGACAGGGGGTGGGTGAACACTGAAGCTTTCTTT.

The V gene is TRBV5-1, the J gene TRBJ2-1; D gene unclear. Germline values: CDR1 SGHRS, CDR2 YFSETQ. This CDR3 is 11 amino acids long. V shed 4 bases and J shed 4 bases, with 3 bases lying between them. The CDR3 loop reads CASSIYNEQFF. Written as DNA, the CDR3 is TGCGCCAGCAGCATATACAATGAGCAGTTCTTC.